The 10 T cell receptor beta chains below were found in one sample sequenced in a study of shared clonotypes between healthy human individuals (dated by TCRdb to 2020 to 2022). CD8 naive samples were CD45RO-negative cells positively selected for CCR7, giving a CD45RA+CCR7+ population that excluded TemRA cells. The protocol used for the library was the immunoSEQ multiplex PCR assay. This is the immuneACCESS table as TCRdb keeps it, with only in-frame sequences that have V and J called. A part of the clones is gone; compared with another copy, unresolved V genes explain less than half, and the rest is unexplained. This sample holds about 2.1 million clones; 80% to 95% were observed only once. Approximately 1.7% of the sample is taken by the ten largest. The material sequenced was naive CD8+ T cells from PBMCs. What the cell subset or site label conveys for this sample: CD45RA+CCR7+. These receptors all come from a man younger than 35 in good health. Some clones in this sample may be carry-over from other donors' samples.

The chain carries TRBV7-9 and TRBJ2-7, with D tentatively TRBD1 (6 bases). CDR3 length equals 16 residues. Germline V lookup: CDR1 SEHNR, CDR2 FQNEAQ (reference sequence). V was cut by 1 base and J by 3 bases, with 16 bases left in between. The CDR3 nucleotides are TGTGCCAGCAGCTTAGGTTTTGGAGGCAGGGGCTACGAGCAGTACTTC. This translates into CASSLGFGGRGYEQYF.

This chain connects TRBV28 to TRBJ1-4, with 9 bases lining up with TRBD1. V lost 5 bases to trimming and J lost 8 bases; unmatched junction nucleotides: 12. In germline, CDR1 is MDHEN, CDR2 SYDVKM. The CDR3 length is 16 residues. CDR3 region: CASSQQKTGGLEKLFF. The CDR3 coding sequence is TGTGCCAGCAGTCAACAGAAGACAGGGGGGCTCGAAAAACTGTTTTTT.

The chain links TRBV27 to TRBJ2-1; no reliable D call. Trimming took off 3 bases at V and 0 bases at J, with 9 bases between the two ends. Germline V CDR1 and CDR2: MNHEY, SMNVEV (reference sequence). The CDR3 loop spans 15 amino acids. CDR3 protein: CASSLIPSSYNEQFF. CDR3 coding DNA: TGTGCCAGCAGTTTGATACCAAGCTCCTACAATGAGCAGTTCTTC.

The chain joins TRBV27 to TRBJ1-5; no definite D call. V was pared by 5 bases and J by 2 bases, with 10 bases between. The CDR3 is 14 amino acids. CDR1 MNHEY and CDR2 SMNVEV come from the germline V gene (reference sequence). CDR3: CASSRRARNQPQHF. For the CDR3, the DNA is TGTGCCAGCAGTCGTAGGGCGCGCAATCAGCCCCAGCATTTT.

The gene calls are TRBV29-1 and TRBJ1-2; 10 bases are a match to TRBD1. Germline lookup yields CDR1 SQVTM and CDR2 ANQGSEA. The CDR3 consists of 13 residues. V was pared by 6 bases and J by 8 bases, with 9 bases of the junction left unmatched. This CDR3 is CSVGPGQGGGYTF. The DNA of the CDR3 is TGCAGCGTCGGACCTGGACAGGGGGGAGGCTACACCTTC. Supplemented by reference TRBV29-1 and TRBJ1-2, the full variable domain reads SAVISQKPSRDICQRGTSLTIQCQVDSQVTMMFWYRQQPGQSLTLIATANQGSEATYESGFVIDKFPISRPNLTFSTLTVSNMSPEDSSIYLCSVGPGQGGGYTFGSGTRLTVV.

The chain is built from TRBV7-2 and TRBJ2-5, with D tentatively TRBD2 (6 bases). Trimming stripped 0 bases from V and 7 bases from J, with 21 bases between. This CDR3 comprises 17 residues. CDR1 SGHTA and CDR2 FQGNSA come from the germline V gene. As DNA, the CDR3 is TGTGCCAGCAGCTTAGCGGGGAGGACTCTCTCCGGGGGGACCCAGTACTTC. Translating it yields CASSLAGRTLSGGTQYF.

The chain links TRBV7-9 to TRBJ2-3; weak D call: TRBD2 (5 bases). Germline-derived CDR1 and CDR2 are SEHNR and FQNEAQ (reference sequence). V lost 1 base to trimming and J lost 7 bases, with 12 bases between them. This CDR3 region has 14 residues. The CDR3 coding sequence is TGTGCCAGCAGCTTAGGGGCTAGCTTGAATACGCAGTATTTT. This codes for CASSLGASLNTQYF.

The rearrangement links TRBV12-2 to TRBJ2-3; the table's TRBD1 call for D was not verified on the DNA. TRBV12-2 is tagged as a pseudogene. The CDR3 has 16 residues. CDR3 protein: CASRLAPETDTDTQYF. Here the CDR3 DNA reads TGTGCAAGTCGCTTAGCGCCGGAGACAGACACAGATACGCAGTATTTT.

The genes are TRBV29-1 and TRBJ1-2, with 10 bases that match TRBD1. The CDR3 runs to 16 residues. Germline CDR1 SQVTM, CDR2 ANQGSEA. V shed 7 bases and J 14 bases; nucleotides not matched to a gene: 25. CDR3 nucleotides: TGCAGCGCCCAGATCATATCGGGACAGGGGCCCATATGTCGAACCTTC. Amino acid sequence: CSAQIISGQGPICRTF.

Comment on this clone: Different DNA sequences within this sample yield the same CDR3. This sequence joins TRBV27 and TRBJ2-7; D possibly uses TRBD1 or TRBD2 (5 bases each). CDR3 length equals 13 residues. CDR1 and CDR2 from the germline V gene are MNHEY and SMNVEV (reference sequence). Trimming took 5 bases from V and 2 from J, leaving 10 bases between them. CDR3 nucleotide sequence: TGTGCCAGCAGTCCGGGGCTCACCTACGAGCAGTACTTC. Protein product: CASSPGLTYEQYF.